The sequence of this TCR beta chain was determined in a study of cytomegalovirus exposure and HLA in healthy donors. Study outcomes and limitations: 87-base-pair reads could not separate some V segments, including TRBV6-2 and TRBV6-3. Later analysis placed DRB1 highest and HLA-C lowest in TCR association rates, which differed by HLA locus. Data from an earlier analysis indicated that most TCR beta V segments were productive either about 87% or about 30% of the time. Later analysis showed most CMV-associated TCR beta chains appearing HLA-restricted.

As regards this clone: What it recognizes is unknown.

This PCR relied on a set of 60 Vbeta primers and 13 Jbeta primers. Clones were read by immunoSEQ multiplex PCR, and TCRdb kept only the in-frame ones, dropping some. The data show 100,000 to 150,000 clones, more than 75% seen once. Per germline, CDR1 MNHGY and CDR2 SVAAGI. This CDR3 comprises 17 residues. Trimming took off 5 bases at V and 0 bases at J, with 16 bases between the two ends. This rearrangement joins TRBV6-9 to TRBJ1-4; no reliable D call. The sequencing sample was made of PBMCs. This receptor was taken from a female donor in good health and CMV-seronegative. The CDR3 is CASSPKAGSPTNEKLFF. CDR3 sequence (DNA): TGTGCCAGCAGTCCAAAAGCGGGGTCCCCAACTAATGAAAAACTGTTTTTT.